This T cell receptor (beta chain) was recovered during a study of shared T cell receptors in the human thymus. The CDR3 extends over 17 amino acids. Per the germline V gene, CDR1 is SGHRS and CDR2 is YFSETQ. Trimming removed 0 bases from V and 6 bases from J, with 19 bases in between. TCRdb keeps only in-frame clones here, not all; method: immunoSEQ multiplex PCR. The data hold some 700,000 clones, with 80% to 90% observed a single time. These same data were also listed under a study on human thymus T cells. This second report adds: Corrective cardiac surgery supplied the resected thymus tissue. Among thymic and blood repertoires, usage of V and J genes appeared biased. Related research has reported that thymic repertoires overlap highly among unrelated individuals.

The sample consisted of thymocytes. This chain links TRBV5-1 with TRBJ2-1; D ambiguous. This clonotype was sampled from a girl in the first two years of life with a congenital heart defect. CDR3: CASSLANPGAVSNEQFF. In DNA, the CDR3 is TGCGCCAGCAGCTTGGCGAATCCGGGTGCTGTTTCCAATGAGCAGTTCTTC.